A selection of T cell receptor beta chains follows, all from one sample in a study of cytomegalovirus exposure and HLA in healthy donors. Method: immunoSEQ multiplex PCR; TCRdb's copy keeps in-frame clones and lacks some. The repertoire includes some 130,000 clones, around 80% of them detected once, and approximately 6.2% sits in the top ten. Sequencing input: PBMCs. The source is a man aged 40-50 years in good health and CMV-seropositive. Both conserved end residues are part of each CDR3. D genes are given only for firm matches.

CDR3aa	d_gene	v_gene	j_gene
CASSLGQTGANVLTF	NA	TRBV7-7	TRBJ2-6
CASSRTATDQPQHF	NA	TRBV9	TRBJ1-5
CASSLTGGGVGYEQYF	NA	TRBV27	TRBJ2-7
CAISEGQGHNEKLFF	NA	TRBV10-3	TRBJ1-4
CATSRRDSGANVLTF	NA	TRBV15	TRBJ2-6
CAWRQDRGRGTEAFF	TRBD1	TRBV30	TRBJ1-1
CASSLERQGGEAFF	NA	TRBV7-2	TRBJ1-1
CASSDRGRAYEQYF	TRBD1	TRBV6-1	TRBJ2-7
CAISGEGVFHF	NA	TRBV10-3	TRBJ2-4
CASSVGATGGGSPLHF	TRBD1	TRBV9	TRBJ1-6
CASSPGTGVNTGELFF	TRBD1	TRBV19	TRBJ2-2
CASSLLKRGYTF	NA	TRBV5-8	TRBJ1-2
CASSGGQYSNQPQHF	TRBD1	TRBV6-1	TRBJ1-5
CASRRDGSSYEQYF	NA	TRBV7-2	TRBJ2-7
CASSLESGVILKQYF	NA	TRBV5-1	TRBJ2-7
CASSPTRLAGGPRADTQYF	TRBD2	TRBV4-1	TRBJ2-3
CASSYRPSGGTYEQYF	TRBD2	TRBV9	TRBJ2-7
CASSQGQNTGELFF	NA	TRBV5-1	TRBJ2-2
CASSLGQGYGYTF	NA	TRBV13	TRBJ1-2
CASSLPGLDGYTF	NA	TRBV5-4	TRBJ1-2
CASSLDRNTGELFF	NA	TRBV5-1	TRBJ2-2
CASSPLAESSYNEQFF	TRBD2	TRBV19	TRBJ2-1